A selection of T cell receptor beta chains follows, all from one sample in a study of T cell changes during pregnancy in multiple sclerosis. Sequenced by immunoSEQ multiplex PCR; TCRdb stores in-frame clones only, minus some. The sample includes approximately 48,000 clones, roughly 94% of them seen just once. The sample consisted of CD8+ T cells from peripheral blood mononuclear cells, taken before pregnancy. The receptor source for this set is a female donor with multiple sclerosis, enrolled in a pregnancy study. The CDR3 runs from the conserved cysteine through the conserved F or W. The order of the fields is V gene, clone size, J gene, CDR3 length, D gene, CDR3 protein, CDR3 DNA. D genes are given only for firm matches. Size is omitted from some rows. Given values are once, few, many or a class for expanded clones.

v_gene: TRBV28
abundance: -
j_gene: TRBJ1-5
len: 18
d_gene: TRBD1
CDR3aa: CASSFVPLDRGLNQPQHF
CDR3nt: TGTGCCAGCAGTTTTGTTCCATTGGACAGGGGACTCAATCAGCCCCAGCATTTT

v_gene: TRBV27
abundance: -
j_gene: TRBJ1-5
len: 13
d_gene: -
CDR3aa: CASSLGQAQPQHF
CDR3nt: TGTGCCAGCAGTTTAGGGCAGGCACAGCCCCAGCATTTT

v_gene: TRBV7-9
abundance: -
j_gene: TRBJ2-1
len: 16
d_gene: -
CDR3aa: CASSLSRGASYNEQFF
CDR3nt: TGTGCCAGCAGCTTATCACGCGGGGCCTCCTACAATGAGCAGTTCTTC

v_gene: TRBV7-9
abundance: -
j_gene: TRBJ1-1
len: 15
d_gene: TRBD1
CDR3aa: CASRDRGSSNTEAFF
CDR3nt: TGTGCCAGCCGGGACAGGGGGTCCTCGAACACTGAAGCTTTCTTT

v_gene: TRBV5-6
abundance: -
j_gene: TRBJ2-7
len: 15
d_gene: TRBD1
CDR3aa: CASSLPGQATYEQYF
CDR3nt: TGTGCCAGCAGCCTCCCCGGACAGGCGACCTACGAGCAGTACTTC

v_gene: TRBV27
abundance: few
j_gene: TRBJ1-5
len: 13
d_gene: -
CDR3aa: CASSFRGSQPQHF
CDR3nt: TGTGCCAGCAGTTTTAGGGGGAGCCAGCCCCAGCATTTT

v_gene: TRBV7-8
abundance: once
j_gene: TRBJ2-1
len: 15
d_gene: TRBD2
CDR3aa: CASSPGLAVNNEQFF
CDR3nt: TGTGCCAGCAGCCCGGGACTAGCAGTCAACAATGAGCAGTTCTTC

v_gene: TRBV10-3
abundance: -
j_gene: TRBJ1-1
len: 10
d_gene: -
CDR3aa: CATRGTEAFF
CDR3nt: TGTGCCACCCGAGGCACTGAAGCTTTCTTT

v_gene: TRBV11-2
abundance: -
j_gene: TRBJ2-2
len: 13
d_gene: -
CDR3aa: CASRGPFTGELFF
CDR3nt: TGTGCCAGCAGGGGCCCATTCACCGGGGAGCTGTTTTTT

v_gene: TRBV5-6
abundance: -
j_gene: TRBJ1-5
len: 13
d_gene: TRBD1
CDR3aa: CASSFRGDQPQHF
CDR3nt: TGTGCCAGCAGCTTCAGGGGGGATCAGCCCCAGCATTTT

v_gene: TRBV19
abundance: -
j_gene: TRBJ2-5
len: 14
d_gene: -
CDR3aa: CASSLTGNQETQYF
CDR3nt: TGTGCCAGTAGTCTCACAGGGAACCAAGAGACCCAGTACTTC

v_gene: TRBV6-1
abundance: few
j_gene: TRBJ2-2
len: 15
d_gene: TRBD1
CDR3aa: CASSEGGTDTGELFF
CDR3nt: TGTGCCAGCAGTGAAGGTGGGACAGACACCGGGGAGCTGTTTTTT

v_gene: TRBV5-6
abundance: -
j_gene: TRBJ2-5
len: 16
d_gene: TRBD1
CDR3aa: CASSSARQGGMKTQYF
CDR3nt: TGTGCCAGCAGCTCCGCCAGACAGGGGGGGATGAAGACCCAGTACTTC

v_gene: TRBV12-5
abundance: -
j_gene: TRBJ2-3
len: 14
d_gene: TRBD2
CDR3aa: CASRAGGGADTQYF
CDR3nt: TGTGCTAGCCGAGCGGGAGGTGGGGCAGATACGCAGTATTTT

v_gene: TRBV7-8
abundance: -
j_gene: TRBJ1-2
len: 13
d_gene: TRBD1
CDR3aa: CASKTGGMDGYTF
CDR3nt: TGTGCCAGCAAGACAGGGGGCATGGATGGCTACACCTTC

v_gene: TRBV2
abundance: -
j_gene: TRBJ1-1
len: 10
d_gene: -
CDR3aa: CASRGAGAFF
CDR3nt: TGTGCCAGCAGGGGGGCGGGAGCTTTCTTT

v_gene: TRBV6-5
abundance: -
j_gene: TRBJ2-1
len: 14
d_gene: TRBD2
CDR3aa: CASSPGLEYNEQFF
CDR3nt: TGTGCCAGCAGTCCCGGACTAGAATACAATGAGCAGTTCTTC

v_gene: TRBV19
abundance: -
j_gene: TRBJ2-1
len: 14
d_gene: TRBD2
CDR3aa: CASSWTSGFNEQFF
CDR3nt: TGTGCCAGTAGCTGGACTAGCGGATTCAATGAGCAGTTCTTC

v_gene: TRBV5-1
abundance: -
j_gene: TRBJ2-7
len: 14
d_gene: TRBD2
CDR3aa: CASSLGGRAYEQYF
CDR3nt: TGCGCCAGCAGCTTGGGCGGGAGGGCCTACGAGCAGTACTTC

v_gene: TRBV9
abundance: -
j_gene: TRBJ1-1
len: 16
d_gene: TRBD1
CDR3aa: CASSVVGTGLNTEAFF
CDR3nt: TGTGCCAGCAGCGTAGTTGGGACAGGGCTAAACACTGAAGCTTTCTTT

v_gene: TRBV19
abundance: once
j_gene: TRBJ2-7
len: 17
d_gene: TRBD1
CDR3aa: CASSIGSQGAVLYEQYF
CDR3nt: TGTGCCAGTAGTATAGGTTCACAGGGGGCAGTTCTCTACGAGCAGTACTTC

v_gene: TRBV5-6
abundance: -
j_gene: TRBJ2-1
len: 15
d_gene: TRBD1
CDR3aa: CASSLRTGMKDEQFF
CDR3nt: TGTGCCAGCAGCTTGAGGACAGGGATGAAGGATGAGCAGTTCTTC

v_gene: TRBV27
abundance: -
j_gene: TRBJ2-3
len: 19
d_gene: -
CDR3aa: CASSFIVLGAATSTDTQYF
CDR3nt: TGTGCCAGCAGTTTTATAGTATTGGGGGCAGCCACTAGCACAGATACGCAGTATTTT

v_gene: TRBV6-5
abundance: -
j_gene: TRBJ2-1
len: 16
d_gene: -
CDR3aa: CASSYLPPPGGNEQFF
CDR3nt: TGTGCCAGCAGTTACTTACCCCCACCCGGGGGCAATGAGCAGTTCTTC

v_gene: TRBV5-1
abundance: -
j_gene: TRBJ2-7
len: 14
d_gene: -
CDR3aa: CASSLVGLSYEQYF
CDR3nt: TGCGCCAGCAGCTTGGTGGGACTGAGCTACGAGCAGTACTTC

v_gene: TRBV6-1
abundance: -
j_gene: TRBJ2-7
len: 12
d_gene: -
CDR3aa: CASSEVEYEQYF
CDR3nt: TGTGCCAGCAGTGAGGTGGAGTACGAGCAGTACTTC

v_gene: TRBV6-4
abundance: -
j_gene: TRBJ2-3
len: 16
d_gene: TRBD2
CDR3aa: CASSDRAGGTTDTQYF
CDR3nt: TGTGCCAGCAGTGACAGAGCGGGAGGCACCACAGATACGCAGTATTTT

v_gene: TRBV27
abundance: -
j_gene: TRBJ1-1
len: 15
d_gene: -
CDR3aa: CASSFRREMNTEAFF
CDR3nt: TGTGCCAGCAGTTTTCGTAGAGAGATGAACACTGAAGCTTTCTTT

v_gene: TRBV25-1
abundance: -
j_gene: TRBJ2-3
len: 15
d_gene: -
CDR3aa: CASSEVAFLTDTQYF
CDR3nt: TGTGCCAGCAGTGAAGTGGCTTTCCTCACAGATACGCAGTATTTT

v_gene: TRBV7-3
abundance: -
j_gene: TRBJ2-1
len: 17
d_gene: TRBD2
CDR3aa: CASSQSKLAVSYNEQFF
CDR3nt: TGTGCCAGCAGCCAAAGCAAACTAGCGGTATCCTACAATGAGCAGTTCTTC

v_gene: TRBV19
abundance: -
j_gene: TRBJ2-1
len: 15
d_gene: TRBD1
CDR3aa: CASSTGQGAGNEQFF
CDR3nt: TGTGCCAGTAGTACGGGACAGGGGGCCGGCAATGAGCAGTTCTTC

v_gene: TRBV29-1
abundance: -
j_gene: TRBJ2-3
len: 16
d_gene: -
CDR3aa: CSVDLQRRRDTDTQYF
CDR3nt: TGCAGCGTTGATCTTCAAAGACGGCGGGACACAGATACGCAGTATTTT

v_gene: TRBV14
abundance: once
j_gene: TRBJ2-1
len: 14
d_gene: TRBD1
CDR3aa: CASSRFRQGLEQFF
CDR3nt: TGTGCCAGCAGCCGATTCCGACAGGGTCTAGAGCAGTTCTTC

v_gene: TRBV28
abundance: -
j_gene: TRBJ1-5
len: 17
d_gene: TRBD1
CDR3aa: CASRRIGTAASNQPQHF
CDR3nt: TGTGCCAGCAGAAGAATCGGGACAGCCGCGTCCAATCAGCCCCAGCATTTT

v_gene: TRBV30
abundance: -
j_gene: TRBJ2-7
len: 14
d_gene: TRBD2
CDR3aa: CAWRDLAGGYEQYF
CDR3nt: TGTGCCTGGAGGGACCTAGCGGGGGGGTACGAGCAGTACTTC

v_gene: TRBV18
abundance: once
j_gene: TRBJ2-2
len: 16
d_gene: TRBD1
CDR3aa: CASSPRKGTGDGELFF
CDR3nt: TGTGCCAGCTCACCACGAAAGGGGACAGGAGACGGGGAGCTGTTTTTT

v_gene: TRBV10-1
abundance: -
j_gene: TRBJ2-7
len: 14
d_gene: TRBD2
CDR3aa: CASSVSGNAYEQYF
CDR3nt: TGCGCCAGCAGTGTTAGCGGGAACGCCTACGAGCAGTACTTC

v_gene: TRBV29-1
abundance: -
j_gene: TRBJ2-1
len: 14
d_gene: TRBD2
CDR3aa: CSGGAREGYNEQFF
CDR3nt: TGCAGCGGAGGGGCCAGGGAGGGGTACAATGAGCAGTTCTTC

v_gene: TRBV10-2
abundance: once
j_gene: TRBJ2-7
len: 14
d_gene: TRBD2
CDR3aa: CASTESGSSYEQYF
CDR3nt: TGCGCCAGCACGGAGAGCGGGAGCTCCTACGAGCAGTACTTC

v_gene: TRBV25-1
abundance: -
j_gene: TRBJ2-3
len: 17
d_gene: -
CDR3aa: CASSERPHAGSTDTQYF
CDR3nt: TGTGCCAGCAGTGAACGACCCCACGCAGGGAGCACAGATACGCAGTATTTT

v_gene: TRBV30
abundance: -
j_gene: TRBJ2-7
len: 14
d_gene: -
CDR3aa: CAWSVLGERREQYF
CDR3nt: TGTGCCTGGAGTGTACTCGGGGAACGTAGGGAGCAGTACTTC

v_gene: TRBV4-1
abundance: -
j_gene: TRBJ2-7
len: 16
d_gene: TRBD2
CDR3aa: CASSPRLAGGPYEQYF
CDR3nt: TGCGCCAGCAGCCCTCGACTAGCGGGAGGTCCCTACGAGCAGTACTTC

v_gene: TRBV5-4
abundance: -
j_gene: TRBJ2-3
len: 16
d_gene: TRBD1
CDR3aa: CASSLGQVLGTDTQYF
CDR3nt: TGTGCCAGCAGCTTAGGACAGGTACTGGGTACAGATACGCAGTATTTT

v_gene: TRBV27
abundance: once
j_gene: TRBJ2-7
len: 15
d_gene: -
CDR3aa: CASSLWPGGYYEQYF
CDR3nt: TGTGCCAGCAGTTTATGGCCAGGCGGGTACTACGAGCAGTACTTC

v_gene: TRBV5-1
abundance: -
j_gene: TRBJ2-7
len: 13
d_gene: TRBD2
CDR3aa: CASSSGGSYEQYF
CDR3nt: TGCGCCAGCAGCTCCGGGGGGAGCTACGAGCAGTACTTC

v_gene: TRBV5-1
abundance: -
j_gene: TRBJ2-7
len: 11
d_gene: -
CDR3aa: CASSSTTEQYF
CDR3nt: TGCGCCAGCAGCTCCACTACCGAGCAGTACTTC

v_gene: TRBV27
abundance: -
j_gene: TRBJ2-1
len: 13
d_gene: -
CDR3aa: CASSLVEGSEQFF
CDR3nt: TGTGCCAGCAGTTTAGTAGAGGGTAGTGAGCAGTTCTTC

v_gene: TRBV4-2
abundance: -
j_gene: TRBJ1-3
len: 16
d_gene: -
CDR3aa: CASSQDLGGAGNTIYF
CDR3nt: TGTGCCAGCAGCCAAGACCTGGGGGGAGCAGGAAACACCATATATTTT